In this sample, the clone carrying this TCR beta chain turned up many times. Its target is not known. Germline trimming cut 4 bases from V and 4 bases from J; bases unmatched to any gene: 5. From germline, CDR1 is LGHDT and CDR2 YNNKEL (reference sequence). CDR3 length: 15 residues. Libraries of TCR beta came from iRepertoire HTBI primers plus Arm-PCR of CDR3 regions. Authors' processing steps: Identification across samples found 60 to 75 TRBV and around 15 TRBJ segments. From the multiplex PCR reads, TCRdb called clonotypes with MiXCR, one entry per CDR3 protein. The V and J calls reflect TCRdb's pipeline rather than the authors' work. The table has hundreds of thousands of distinct CDR3 sequences, more than 20% seen once. Specified time point: persistent/refractory GD, antithyroid drugs over 5 years with positive TRAb. RNA from PBMCs was the source of the TCR library. This specimen comes from a study of regulatory T cells in long-lasting Graves disease. Overall study context: Over 5 years of antithyroid drugs plus positive TSH receptor antibodies defined persistent Graves' disease.

Study results and limitations: Persistent disease favored TRBV28, TRBJ1-2 and TRBJ2-5. Graves' patients with persistent disease showed TCR diversity lower than patients newly diagnosed.

This TCR was sampled from a female donor with Graves disease. Sequences were derived from peripheral blood mononuclear cells (PBMCs), sampled when the disease was refractory, from a patient treated with antithyroid drugs. The chain has TRBV3-1 and TRBJ1-5; 9 bases agree with TRBD1. CDR3: CASSLGTGRNQPQHF. The CDR3 DNA is TGTGCCAGCAGCCTTGGGACAGGGAGGAATCAGCCCCAGCATTTT. The variable domain in full, with the rest retrieved from reference TRBV3-1 and TRBJ1-5, is DTAVSQTPKYLVTQMGNDKSIKCEQNLGHDTMYWYKQDSKKFLKIMFSYNNKELIINETVPNRFSPKSPDKAHLNLHINSLELGDSAVYFCASSLGTGRNQPQHFGDGTRLSIL.